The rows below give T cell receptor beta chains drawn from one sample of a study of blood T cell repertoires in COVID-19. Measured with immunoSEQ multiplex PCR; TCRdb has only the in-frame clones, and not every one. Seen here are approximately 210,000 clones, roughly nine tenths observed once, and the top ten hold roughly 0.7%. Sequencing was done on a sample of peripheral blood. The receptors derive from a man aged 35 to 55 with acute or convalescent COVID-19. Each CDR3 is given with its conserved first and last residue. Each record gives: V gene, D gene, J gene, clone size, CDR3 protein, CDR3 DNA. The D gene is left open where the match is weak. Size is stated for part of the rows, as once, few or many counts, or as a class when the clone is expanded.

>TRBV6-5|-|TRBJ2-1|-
CASSLDRGEQFF
TGTGCCAGCAGCCTAGATCGGGGAGAGCAGTTCTTC
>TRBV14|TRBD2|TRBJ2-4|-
CASSLTTLAGFQNIQYF
TGTGCCAGCAGCCTCACCACTCTAGCGGGATTTCAAAACATTCAGTACTTC
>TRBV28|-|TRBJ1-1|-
CASGTGMLDTEAFF
TGTGCCAGCGGCACAGGGATGTTGGACACTGAAGCTTTCTTT
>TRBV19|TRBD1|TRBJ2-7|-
CASSGTGTVPYEQYF
TGTGCCAGTAGTGGCACAGGGACAGTTCCTTACGAGCAGTACTTC
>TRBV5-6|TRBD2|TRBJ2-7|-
CASSSTTLLAREQYF
TGTGCCAGCAGCTCGACCACCCTACTAGCGCGGGAGCAGTACTTC
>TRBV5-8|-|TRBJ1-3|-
CASSRGEGTGNTIYF
TGTGCCAGCAGCCGTGGGGAGGGAACTGGAAACACCATATATTTT
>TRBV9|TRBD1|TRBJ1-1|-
CASSARQGLNTEAFF
TGTGCCAGCAGCGCACGACAGGGCTTGAACACTGAAGCTTTCTTT
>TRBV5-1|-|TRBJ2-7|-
CASSFTTGTHYEQYF
TGCGCCAGCAGCTTTACCACCGGGACACACTACGAGCAGTACTTC
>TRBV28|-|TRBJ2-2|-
CASSLHGGTGELFF
TGTGCCAGCAGTTTACACGGGGGCACCGGGGAGCTGTTTTTT
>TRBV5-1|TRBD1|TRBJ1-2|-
CASSLDRAYGYTF
TGCGCCAGCAGCCTTGACAGGGCCTATGGCTACACCTTC
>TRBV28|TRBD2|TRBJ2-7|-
CASSSIPSGRAAGEQYF
TGTGCCAGCAGTTCGATACCCAGCGGGAGGGCCGCGGGCGAGCAGTACTTC
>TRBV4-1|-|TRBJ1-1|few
CASSQNAGTEAFF
TGCGCCAGCAGCCAAAATGCCGGGACTGAAGCTTTCTTT
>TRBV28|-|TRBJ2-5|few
CASSPQGPETQYF
TGTGCCAGCAGCCCCCAGGGGCCAGAGACCCAGTACTTC
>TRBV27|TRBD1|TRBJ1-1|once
CASSLQQGGLTEAFF
TGTGCCAGCAGTTTACAACAGGGGGGCTTAACTGAAGCTTTCTTT
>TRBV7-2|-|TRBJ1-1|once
CASSLDVQVNTEAFF
TGTGCCAGCAGCTTAGATGTCCAGGTGAACACTGAAGCTTTCTTT
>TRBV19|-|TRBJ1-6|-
CASSGRSSYNSPLHF
TGTGCCAGTAGTGGAAGGAGCTCCTATAATTCACCCCTCCACTTT
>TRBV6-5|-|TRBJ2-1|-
CASTAGYPPYNEQFF
TGTGCCAGCACCGCGGGCTACCCGCCATACAATGAGCAGTTCTTC
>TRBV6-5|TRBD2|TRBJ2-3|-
CASSYSKLAGPDTQYF
TGTGCCAGCAGTTACTCGAAATTAGCGGGACCAGATACGCAGTATTTT
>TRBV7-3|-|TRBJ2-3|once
CASSLGRRQGGPTDTQYF
TGTGCCAGCAGCCTCGGTAGAAGGCAGGGGGGACCAACAGATACGCAGTATTTT
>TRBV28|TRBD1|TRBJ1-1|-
CASSPPGQGNTEAFF
TGTGCCAGCAGTCCCCCGGGACAGGGGAACACTGAAGCTTTCTTT
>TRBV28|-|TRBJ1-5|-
CASSFYGSNQPQHF
TGTGCCAGCAGTTTTTACGGGAGCAATCAGCCCCAGCATTTT
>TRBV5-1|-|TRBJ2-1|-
CASSGSDRRPGSEQFF
TGCGCCAGCAGCGGCAGCGACAGAAGGCCAGGGTCAGAGCAGTTCTTC
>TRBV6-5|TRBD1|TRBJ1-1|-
CATYRGMNTEAFF
TGTGCCACCTACAGGGGAATGAATACTGAAGCTTTCTTT
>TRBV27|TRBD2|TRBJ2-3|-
CASSPLAGVSDTQYF
TGTGCCAGCAGTCCGCTAGCGGGAGTCTCAGATACGCAGTATTTT
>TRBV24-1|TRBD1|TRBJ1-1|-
CATSGTGVGTEAFF
TGTGCCACCAGTGGAACAGGGGTGGGCACTGAAGCTTTCTTT
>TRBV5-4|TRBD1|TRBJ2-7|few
CASSPRTGGHEQYF
TGTGCCAGCAGCCCGAGGACAGGGGGCCACGAGCAGTACTTC
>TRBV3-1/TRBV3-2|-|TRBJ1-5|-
CASSQGDNNQPQHF
TGTGCCAGCAGCCAAGGGGACAACAATCAGCCCCAGCATTTT
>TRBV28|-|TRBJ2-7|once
CASSTPPEQYF
TGTGCCAGCAGTACTCCCCCCGAGCAGTACTTC
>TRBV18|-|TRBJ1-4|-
CASSPQEYNEKLFF
TGTGCCAGCTCTCCACAGGAGTACAATGAAAAACTGTTTTTT
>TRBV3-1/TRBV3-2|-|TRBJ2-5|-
CASSPRTLSFSETQYF
TGTGCCAGCAGCCCTCGTACTCTTTCTTTCTCTGAGACCCAGTACTTC
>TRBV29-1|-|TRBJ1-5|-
CSVGWLGNQPQHF
TGCAGCGTAGGTTGGCTAGGCAATCAGCCCCAGCATTTT
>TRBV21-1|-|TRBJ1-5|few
CASSKADRVLYSNQPQHF
TGTGCCAGCAGCAAGGCGGACAGGGTTTTATATAGCAATCAGCCCCAGCATTTT
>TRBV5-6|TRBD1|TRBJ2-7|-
CASSPDRDEQYF
TGTGCCAGCAGCCCGGACAGGGACGAGCAGTACTTC
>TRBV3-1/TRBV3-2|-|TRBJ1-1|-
CASRVGGSTEAFF
TGTGCCAGCAGGGTCGGTGGTAGCACTGAAGCTTTCTTT
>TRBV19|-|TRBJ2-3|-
CASSIPILDSIPTDTQYF
TGTGCCAGTAGTATACCAATCCTCGACAGTATCCCCACAGATACGCAGTATTTT
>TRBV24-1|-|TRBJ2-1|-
CATSDWRTDSYNEQFF
TGTGCCACCAGTGATTGGCGGACAGACTCTTACAATGAGCAGTTCTTC
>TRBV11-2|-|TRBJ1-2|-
CASSLQGSYGYTF
TGTGCCAGCAGCTTACAGGGTTCCTATGGCTACACCTTC
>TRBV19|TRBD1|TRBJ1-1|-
CASSTTGPPLNTEAFF
TGTGCCAGTAGTACGACAGGGCCACCTTTGAACACTGAAGCTTTCTTT
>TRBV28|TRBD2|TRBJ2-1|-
CASSFGLAGVNDEQFF
TGTGCCAGCAGTTTTGGTCTAGCGGGAGTGAACGATGAGCAGTTCTTC
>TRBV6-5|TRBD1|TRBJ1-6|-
CASGGQGINSPLHF
TGTGCCAGCGGGGGACAGGGGATCAATTCACCCCTCCACTTT
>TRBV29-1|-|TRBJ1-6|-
CSVGTDYNSPLHF
TGCAGCGTTGGGACAGACTATAATTCACCCCTCCACTTT
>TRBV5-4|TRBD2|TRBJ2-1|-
CASSLGGSQGANEQFF
TGTGCCAGCAGCTTGGGCGGGAGTCAAGGGGCCAATGAGCAGTTCTTC
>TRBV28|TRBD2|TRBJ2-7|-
CASSSPGASGTYEQYF
TGTGCCAGCAGTTCCCCCGGGGCTAGCGGGACATACGAGCAGTACTTC
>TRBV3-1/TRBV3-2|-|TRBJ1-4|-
CASSQRRNNEKLFF
TGTGCCAGCAGCCAGAGGCGAAATAATGAAAAACTGTTTTTT